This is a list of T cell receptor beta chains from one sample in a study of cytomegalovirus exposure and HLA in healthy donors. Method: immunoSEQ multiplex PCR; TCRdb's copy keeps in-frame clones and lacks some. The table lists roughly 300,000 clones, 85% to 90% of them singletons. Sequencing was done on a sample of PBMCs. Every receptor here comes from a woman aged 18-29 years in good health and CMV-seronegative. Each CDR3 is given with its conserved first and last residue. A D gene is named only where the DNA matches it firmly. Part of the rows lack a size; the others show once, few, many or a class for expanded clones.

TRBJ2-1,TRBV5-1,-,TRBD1,CASSLALGQGLYNEQFF,TGCGCCAGCAGCTTGGCCCTGGGACAGGGGCTCTACAATGAGCAGTTCTTC
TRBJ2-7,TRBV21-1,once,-,CASSKNSLGTSYEQYF,TGTGCCAGCAGCAAGAACAGTCTAGGGACTAGCTACGAGCAGTACTTC
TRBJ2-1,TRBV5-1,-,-,CASRVVSGSGNEQFF,TGCGCCAGCAGGGTAGTTAGCGGCTCGGGCAATGAGCAGTTCTTC
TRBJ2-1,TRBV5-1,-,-,CASSLDRSSYNEQFF,TGCGCCAGCAGCTTGGACAGGAGCTCCTACAATGAGCAGTTCTTC
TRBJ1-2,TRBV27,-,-,CASSRAVTGYGYTF,TGTGCCAGCAGTAGAGCGGTAACAGGGTACGGCTACACCTTC
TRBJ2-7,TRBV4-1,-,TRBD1,CASSQFGTGEIEQYF,TGCGCCAGCAGCCAATTCGGGACAGGGGAAATCGAGCAGTACTTC
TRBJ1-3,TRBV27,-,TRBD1,CASRQDRFGNTIYF,TGTGCCAGCAGACAGGACAGGTTCGGAAACACCATATATTTT
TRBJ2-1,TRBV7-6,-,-,CASSLRGIAGPGQAYNEQFF,TGTGCCAGCAGCTTAAGGGGTATAGCGGGACCCGGACAGGCCTACAATGAGCAGTTCTTC
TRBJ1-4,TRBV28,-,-,CASSSDSQANEKLFF,TGTGCCAGCAGTTCCGACAGTCAGGCGAATGAAAAACTGTTTTTT
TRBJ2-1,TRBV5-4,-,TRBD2,CASSQTSGSYNEQFF,TGTGCCAGCAGCCAGACTAGCGGGTCTTACAATGAGCAGTTCTTC
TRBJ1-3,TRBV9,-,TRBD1,CASSDMTGANTIYF,TGTGCCAGCAGCGACATGACAGGGGCGAACACCATATATTTT
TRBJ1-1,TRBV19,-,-,CASSATGWGTEAFF,TGTGCCAGTAGCGCTACAGGGTGGGGCACTGAAGCTTTCTTT
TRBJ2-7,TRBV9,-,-,CASSFQGEAYEQYF,TGTGCCAGCAGCTTTCAAGGGGAGGCCTACGAGCAGTACTTC
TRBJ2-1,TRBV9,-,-,CASSVGISDAWNEQFF,TGTGCCAGCAGCGTAGGTATTAGCGACGCCTGGAATGAGCAGTTCTTC
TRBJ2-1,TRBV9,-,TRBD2,CASSVFGTSFDEQFF,TGTGCCAGCAGCGTATTTGGGACTAGTTTTGATGAGCAGTTCTTC
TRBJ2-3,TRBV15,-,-,CATSRPGGNTQYF,TGTGCCACCAGCAGACCCGGGGGAAATACGCAGTATTTT
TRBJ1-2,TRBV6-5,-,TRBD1,CASSYSPGGYGYTF,TGTGCCAGCAGTTACTCGCCAGGGGGCTATGGCTACACCTTC
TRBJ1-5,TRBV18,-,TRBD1,CASSPNRGNQPQHF,TGTGCCAGCTCACCAAACAGGGGGAATCAGCCCCAGCATTTT
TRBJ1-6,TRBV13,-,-,CASSPRGDPYNSPLHF,TGTGCCAGCAGCCCCCGGGGGGACCCCTATAATTCACCCCTCCACTTT
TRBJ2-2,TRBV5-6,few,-,CASSFSNGGELFF,TGTGCCAGCAGCTTTAGTAACGGCGGGGAGCTGTTTTTT
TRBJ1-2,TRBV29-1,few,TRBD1,CSATDRAMYGYTF,TGCAGCGCGACGGACAGGGCGATGTATGGCTACACCTTC
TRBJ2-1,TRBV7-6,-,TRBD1,CASSARADRGPLHEQFF,TGTGCCAGCAGCGCCCGGGCGGACAGGGGGCCTTTACATGAGCAGTTCTTC
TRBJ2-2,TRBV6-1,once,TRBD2,CASNKAGANTGELFF,TGTGCCAGCAACAAAGCGGGAGCGAACACCGGGGAGCTGTTTTTT
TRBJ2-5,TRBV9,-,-,CASSPGDETQYF,TGTGCCAGCAGCCCGGGAGATGAGACCCAGTACTTC
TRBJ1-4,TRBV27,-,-,CASSLGGWAREKEKLFF,TGTGCCAGCAGTTTAGGAGGGTGGGCCAGGGAAAAAGAAAAACTGTTTTTT
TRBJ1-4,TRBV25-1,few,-,CASSEYSEKLFF,TGTGCCAGCAGTGAATACTCTGAAAAACTGTTTTTT
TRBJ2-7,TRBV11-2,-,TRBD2,CASTQVAGYEQYF,TGTGCCAGCACACAAGTAGCGGGCTACGAGCAGTACTTC
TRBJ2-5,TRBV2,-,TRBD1,CASSRTGQDSETQYF,TGTGCCAGCAGTCGAACGGGACAGGATTCGGAGACCCAGTACTTC
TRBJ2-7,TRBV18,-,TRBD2,CASSVGTSGPSYEQYF,TGTGCCAGCTCAGTCGGGACTAGCGGACCCTCCTACGAGCAGTACTTC